Each of the 20 T cell receptor beta chains below was sequenced from the same sample in a study of vaccination effects on CD4 cells after COVID-19. No antigen has been identified for these receptors. Clones were sequenced by immunoSEQ multiplex PCR, and TCRdb holds only the in-frame ones, with some missing. The table lists tens of thousands of clones, 55% to 75% of them singletons. With the ViraFEST assay, the study expanded antigen-specific CD4+ T cells using viral peptide pools, then sequenced them. CD4+ T cell isolation took place after less than 13 days of culture. The person had PCR-confirmed SARS-CoV-2 infection between March and December 2020. This material consisted of CD4+ T cells from PBMCs cultured with a peptide pool, taken before COVID-19 vaccination. The receptors stem from a human donor who had a prior SARS-CoV-2 infection.

The chain joins TRBV7-3 to TRBJ2-7; a weak D match, TRBD2 (6 bases). The CDR3 runs 14 residues. Trimming removed 5 bases at V and 3 bases at J, with 14 bases between. Germline CDR1 and CDR2: SGHTA and FQGTGA. CDR3 sequence (DNA): TGTGCCAGCAGCCCAGGGCGCGGGAACTACGAGCAGTACTTC. Translating it yields CASSPGRGNYEQYF. Together with reference TRBV7-3 and TRBJ2-7, the CDR3 gives the full variable domain: GAGVSQTPSNKVTEKGKYVELRCDPISGHTALYWYRQSLGQGPEFLIYFQGTGAADDSGLPNDRFFAVRPEGSVSTLKIQRTERGDSAVYLCASSPGRGNYEQYFGPGTRLTVT.

The chain couples TRBV27 to TRBJ2-2, with TRBD2 as a possible D gene (6 bases). The CDR3 runs to 16 residues. The germline gives CDR1 MNHEY, CDR2 SMNVEV (reference sequence). V was cut by 5 bases and J by 0 bases, with 13 bases left in between. For the CDR3, the DNA is TGTGCCAGCAGTCCCCGCGGAGGGGCGAACACCGGGGAGCTGTTTTTT. It translates to CASSPRGGANTGELFF.

The rearrangement links TRBV5-4 to TRBJ1-2; TRBD1 is a possible D gene (5 bases). Germline CDR1 reads SGHNT; CDR2 reads YYREEE (reference sequence). Trimming removed 4 bases from V and 1 base from J, with 14 bases in between. The CDR3 loop spans 15 amino acids. The CDR3 reads CASSISNRNNYGYTF. In nucleotides, the CDR3 is TGTGCCAGCAGCATATCAAACAGGAATAACTATGGCTACACCTTC.

The V and J genes are TRBV10-3 and TRBJ2-1, with 8 bases fitting TRBD1. Germline V gives CDR1 ENHRY, CDR2 SYGVKD. CDR3 size: 15 residues. The trim removed 6 bases at V and 3 bases at J, leaving 7 bases unmatched. CDR3 sequence reads: CAIRRGQGNYNEQFF. The CDR3 DNA follows: TGTGCCATCAGGAGAGGACAGGGAAACTACAATGAGCAGTTCTTC.

This clone appeared once. V and J are TRBV5-4 and TRBJ1-2, with a possible D match to TRBD1 (6 bases). The CDR3 is 14 amino acids. Per the germline V gene, CDR1 is SGHNT and CDR2 is YYREEE (reference sequence). V lost 4 bases and J 2 bases, leaving 12 bases between the germline ends. The CDR3, as DNA: TGTGCCAGCAGCGAGAAGACAGGAAACTATGGCTACACCTTC. Its translation is CASSEKTGNYGYTF.

The CDR3 loop is CATSDSGTLNEKLFF. The CDR3 DNA is TGTGCCACCAGTGATTCCGGGACCCTCAATGAAAAACTGTTTTTT. The chain links TRBV24-1 to TRBJ1-4; tentative D call: TRBD1 (5 bases). Germline V gene sequence: CDR1 KGHDR, CDR2 SFDVKD. The CDR3 is made up of 15 amino acids. The V and J ends lost 2 bases and 5 bases respectively, with 11 bases between them.

This chain joins TRBV12-3 or TRBV12-4 and TRBJ1-1; D might be TRBD1 (5 bases). The V end lost 7 bases, the J end lost 5 bases, and 14 bases lay between the germline ends. The CDR3 is 13 amino acids. In DNA, the CDR3 is TGTGCCAGCACCACCGACAGACGGACTGAAGCTTTCTTT. Translation gives CASTTDRRTEAFF.

CDR3 DNA sequence: TGTGCTAGTGGCATAACAGGGTGGCAGCCCCAGCATTTT. Protein product: CASGITGWQPQHF. This rearrangement joins TRBV12-5 to TRBJ1-5; tentative D call: TRBD1 (6 bases). The CDR3 totals 13 residues. Trimming pared 6 bases from V and 7 bases from J, leaving 13 bases between. The germline gives CDR1 LGHNT, CDR2 FRNRAP.

The chain combines TRBV28 with TRBJ2-3, with D perhaps TRBD1 (6 bases). CDR1 and CDR2 from the germline V gene are MDHEN and SYDVKM. The V end was cut by 5 bases, the J end by 5 bases, with 17 bases between. This CDR3 contains 15 residues. The CDR3 DNA sequence: TGTGCCAGCAGTCCAACTCACAGGGTTGGAGATACGCAGTATTTT. It yields the protein CASSPTHRVGDTQYF.

J is TRBJ1-1 and V is TRBV7-8; D gene uncertain. The length of the CDR3 is 13 residues. Trimming removed 2 bases at V and 1 base at J, with 5 bases between. CDR1 and CDR2 from the germline V gene are SGHVS and FQNEAQ. CDR3 sequence reads: CASSLQANTEAFF. In DNA form, the CDR3 reads TGTGCCAGCAGCTTACAGGCGAACACTGAAGCTTTCTTT. The variable domain in full, with the rest retrieved from reference TRBV7-8 and TRBJ1-1, is GAGVSQSPRYKVAKRGQDVALRCDPISGHVSLFWYQQALGQGPEFLTYFQNEAQLDKSGLPSDRFFAERPEGSVSTLKIQRTQQEDSAVYLCASSLQANTEAFFGQGTRLTVV.

As concerns this clone: One junction end disagrees with the germline gene, perhaps due to a read error. The V gene is TRBV10-3, the J gene TRBJ2-7; 8 bases fit TRBD1. Germline assignment: CDR1 ENHRY and CDR2 SYGVKD. This CDR3 comprises 14 residues. The chain's CDR3 is CAISDRDRSYGQYF. Written as DNA, the CDR3 is TGTGCCATCAGTGACCGGGACAGGAGCTACGGGCAGTACTTC.

The chain couples TRBV5-1 to TRBJ2-7, with D perhaps TRBD1 or TRBD2 (5 bases each). CDR3 size: 17 residues. Trimming left V 4 bases short and J 4 bases short, with 24 bases between. The germline gives CDR1 SGHRS, CDR2 YFSETQ. CDR3 DNA: TGCGCCAGCAGCCAGGAGCCGGGGCGGAGGTTCAAATACGAGCAGTACTTC. This translates into CASSQEPGRRFKYEQYF.

The chain couples TRBV2 to TRBJ2-7; 7 bases fit TRBD1. The V and J ends lost 6 bases and 3 bases, in that order; junction bases with no gene match: 2. The CDR3 contains 12 residues. The germline CDR1 and CDR2 sequences are SNHLY and FYNNEI. This CDR3 reads CASSGDSYEQYF. The CDR3 DNA follows: TGTGCCAGCAGCGGGGACAGCTACGAGCAGTACTTC.

This clone was detected a few times. The chain joins TRBV6-6 to TRBJ2-7, with 9 bases fitting TRBD1. The CDR3 has 15 amino acids. Germline CDR1 reads MNHNY; CDR2 reads SVGAGI (reference sequence). The ends lost 2 bases at V and 2 bases at J; junction bases unmatched: 4. This CDR3 reads CASSYPGDRAYEQYF. The CDR3, as DNA: TGTGCCAGCAGTTACCCGGGGGACAGGGCCTACGAGCAGTACTTC.

CDR3 nucleotides: TGCAGCGTTGGGGCGGGAGGGTACAATGAGCAGTTCTTC. Translated: CSVGAGGYNEQFF. V is TRBV29-1 and J is TRBJ2-1, with 9 bases aligning to TRBD2. Germline trimming cut 4 bases from V and 4 bases from J; bases unmatched to any gene: 2. This CDR3 has 13 amino acids. Germline values: CDR1 SQVTM, CDR2 ANQGSEA.

Concerning this clone: Other nucleotide sequences in the sample specify the same CDR3. V gene TRBV5-6 combines with J gene TRBJ2-1; D is perhaps TRBD1 or TRBD2 (5 bases each). Looked up from germline, CDR1 is SGHDT and CDR2 is YYEEEE. V was shortened by 2 bases and J by 3 bases, with 15 bases between the two germline ends. The CDR3 loop spans 16 amino acids. This CDR3 is CASSFTGANLYNEQFF. As DNA, the CDR3 is TGTGCCAGCAGCTTTACCGGGGCCAACCTCTACAATGAGCAGTTCTTC.

The chain carries TRBV19 and TRBJ1-1; no firm D call. Germline V lookup: CDR1 LNHDA, CDR2 SQIVND (reference sequence). The CDR3 runs 13 residues. Trimming removed 3 bases at V and 2 bases at J, with 7 bases between. CDR3 DNA sequence: TGTGCCAGTAGTATCGTCACAAACACTGAAGCTTTCTTT. Residues: CASSIVTNTEAFF.

The chain recombines TRBV5-1 with TRBJ2-1, with 13 nucleotides matching TRBD2. The V gene end was trimmed by 7 bases and the J gene end by 0 bases; junction bases not matched to a gene: 4. This CDR3 has 16 amino acids. From germline, CDR1 is SGHRS and CDR2 YFSETQ. DNA for the CDR3: TGCGCCAGCTCACTAGCGGGAGGGCCCTCCTACAATGAGCAGTTCTTC. This translates into CASSLAGGPSYNEQFF.

The rearrangement links TRBV7-8 to TRBJ1-2, with 8 bases identical to TRBD1. V lost 4 bases, J lost 1 base, and 5 bases stayed unmatched. Per germline, CDR1 SGHVS and CDR2 FQNEAQ. The CDR3 is 15 residues long. This chain's CDR3 is CASSSRQGSNYGYTF. The CDR3 DNA follows: TGTGCCAGCAGCTCGAGACAGGGGAGTAACTATGGCTACACCTTC.

CDR3 sequence: CASSAPGLVVTDTQYF. The DNA of the CDR3 is TGTGCCAGCAGTGCCCCGGGACTAGTGGTCACAGATACGCAGTATTTT. The chain has TRBV25-1 and TRBJ2-3; 8 bases fit TRBD2. CDR3 length: 16 residues. J gave up 2 bases and V 4 bases, and 8 bases lay outside the gene matches. CDR1 is MGHDK and CDR2 is SYGVNS in the germline V gene.